This T cell receptor (beta chain) was recorded in a study of blood T cells in healthy people across ages (dated by TCRdb to the mid-2010s). About the full investigation: In model experiments, template switching captured roughly one uniquely barcoded TCR beta cDNA molecule for every two T cells. The study measured age-related changes in TCR beta repertoire diversity using deep sequencing normalized with unique cDNA molecular identifiers. Two additional independent replicas of 1 million unique cDNA reads from the same blood draw were analyzed for two donors (one aged 18 to 30 and one aged 80 or older). Four age groups were formed from the donors: young (average 16 years), middle-aged (around 40), aged (about 62) and long-lived (about 75). To avoid experimental bias, donors of different ages were spread randomly across the sequencing lanes.

The CDR1 and CDR2 encoded by the germline V gene (reference sequence) are DFQATT and SNEGSKA. The CDR3 measures 15 amino acids from cysteine to phenylalanine. The kept DNA is CDR3 alone, 45 bases in frame from the first base. V is cut back by 1 base and J by 4 bases, with 7 bases in the junction unmatched. On the study overall, not on this receptor specifically: Estimates of total diversity from one million sequenced T cells were regarded as lower bounds and underestimates. Observed TCR beta diversity correlated strongly with the percentage of naive T cells measured by flow cytometry. As age increased, observed TCR beta diversity per million T cells dropped in a roughly linear way, and a significant reduction was already evident by age approximately 40. Conclusive comparison of naive and antigen-experienced compartments was prevented by the profiling of bulk unsorted PBMCs. The long-lived group showed more naive CD4+ T cells, fewer expanded clones and increased TCR diversity than the aged group, suggesting age selection. Because the CMV infection status of the donors was unknown, age-related changes in expanded clonotypes may potentially have been confounded.

Points on this clonotype: Its antigen is still unknown. Base qualities were left out, and no much larger clone turns up one base away.

Donors were 40 or so systemically healthy Caucasian individuals from Russia aged 6 to 90 years. Each donor gave approximately 9.4 milliliters of peripheral blood, drawn into EDTA-treated Vacutainer tubes. PBMCs were isolated by Ficoll-Paque density-gradient centrifugation, with at least 7 million obtained per sample. Total RNA was extracted from PBMCs with Trizol reagent, with at least 6 micrograms obtained per sample. The percentages of naive CD45RAhigh/CD27high T cells were determined by flow cytometry on a PBMC aliquot from every donor. The library was built by means of 5' RACE. The listed sequencing device is Illumina HiSeq 2500. A second PCR of roughly 7 to 11 cycles was performed with a sample-barcoded 5' primer and a J-beta primer mix. Each TCR beta cDNA molecule received a unique molecular identifier from a template-switch 5' adaptor carrying 12 random nucleotides. Each sample yielded at least 2.5 million CDR3-containing paired-end reads. First-strand cDNA synthesis was performed from all RNA using the Mint cDNA synthesis kit, with priming by a TRBC-specific oligonucleotide. After uracil-DNA glycosylase treatment, a first 18-cycle PCR used universal primers M1SS and BC2_uni_R on all cDNA. The original pipeline was this. Each sample was normalized by randomly selecting 1 million high-quality reads, each carrying a distinct molecular identifier. Instead of being binned into consensus sequences, reads that shared molecular identifiers were thrown out. MiTCR, with a Q25 quality threshold and the strictest error-elimination algorithm, was used for CDR3 identification, clonotype clustering and error correction. Lower-bound total TCR beta diversity was estimated with a nonparametric unseen species model using Euler transformation. TCRdb passed the public sequencing reads through fastp at Q25 and MiXCR, retaining productive beta sequences. Rows with a matching CDR3 protein are joined into one entry that keeps the most common DNA and genes. The V and J calls, along with clone size, are taken from TCRdb and not from the paper's own processing. The table for this sample lists some 750,000 distinct CDR3 sequences; about a fifth of them were counted only once. Under 25% of the sample is held by the ten biggest clonotypes.

Sequencing used blood. The clonotype comes from a man in his 70s in good health. In this chain, TRBV20-1 is recombined with TRBJ2-3; TRBD2 agrees with 8 junctional bases. Here the CDR3 is given as CSARVPAGEADTQYF. The sequenced DNA: TGCAGTGCTAGAGTTCCAGCGGGAGAAGCAGATACGCAGTATTTT.